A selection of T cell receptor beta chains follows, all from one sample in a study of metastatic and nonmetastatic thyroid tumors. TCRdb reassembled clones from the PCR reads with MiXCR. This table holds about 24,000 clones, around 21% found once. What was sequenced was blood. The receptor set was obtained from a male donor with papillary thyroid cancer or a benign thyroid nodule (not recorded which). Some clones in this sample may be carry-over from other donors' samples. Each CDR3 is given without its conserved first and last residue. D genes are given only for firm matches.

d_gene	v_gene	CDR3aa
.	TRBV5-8	ASSLQGRPAYEQY
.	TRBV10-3	AISESSGILWAYEQY
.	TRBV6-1	ASSESLEGFRSYEQY
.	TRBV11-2	ASSLDLGGFQETQY
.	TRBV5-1	ASSLGNGNGEQY
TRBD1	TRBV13	ASSQGQGNTEAF
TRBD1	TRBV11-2	ASSSPLGQVNSPLH
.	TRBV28	ASRPQGGNTIY
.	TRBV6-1	ASSESLPGTGSPLH
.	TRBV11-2	ASSLDWVSTDTQY
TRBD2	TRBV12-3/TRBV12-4	ASSPLAGGTQETQY
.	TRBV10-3	AIRDGTGNEKLF
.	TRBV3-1	ASSQQLDSNEQY
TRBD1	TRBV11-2	ASSIRQGRSGSEAF
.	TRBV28	ASSFYVVPSVQTNYGYT
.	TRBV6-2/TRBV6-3	ASTSALGASSSSYNEQF
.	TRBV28	ASSLRDLGATYEQY
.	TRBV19	ASSNRGDTQY
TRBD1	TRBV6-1	ASSEGAGGTGELF
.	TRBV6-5	ASSYSSGYT
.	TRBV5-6	ASSSDTVPPYEQY
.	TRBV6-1	ASSLHPAGSGSHEKLF
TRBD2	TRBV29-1	SVGGGRADTQY